A selection of T cell receptor beta chains follows, all from one sample in a study of blood T cell repertoires in COVID-19. Assay used: immunoSEQ multiplex PCR; TCRdb lists only in-frame clones, some missing. Of roughly 160,000 clones listed, more than 70% are singletons. Material for sequencing was peripheral blood. These receptors were collected from a man aged 50 to 60 with active or convalescent COVID-19. Each CDR3 is given with its conserved first and last residue. D genes are given only for firm matches. Clone sizes are given selectively: once, few, many, or a class where the clone is expanded.

clone size	V gene	CDR3 length	J gene	D gene	CDR3 protein	CDR3 DNA
.	TRBV19	16	TRBJ2-2	TRBD2	CASSTASGSYTGELFF	TGTGCCAGTAGTACTGCTAGCGGGAGTTACACCGGGGAGCTGTTTTTT
.	TRBV6-2/TRBV6-3	14	TRBJ2-7	.	CASSYLAQSYEQYF	TGTGCCAGCAGTTACCTAGCGCAATCCTACGAGCAGTACTTC
few	TRBV18	16	TRBJ2-6	.	CASSPGLGSGANVLTF	TGTGCCAGCTCACCAGGGCTCGGTTCTGGGGCCAACGTCCTGACTTTC
.	TRBV2	14	TRBJ1-2	TRBD1	CASSPGQGIGGYTF	TGTGCCAGCAGCCCGGGACAGGGGATCGGTGGCTACACCTTC
.	TRBV5-1	14	TRBJ1-3	.	CASSREGAGNTIYF	TGCGCCAGCAGCCGGGAGGGAGCTGGAAACACCATATATTTT
.	TRBV19	15	TRBJ2-5	.	CASSTEHGTLKTQYF	TGTGCCAGTAGTACCGAACACGGGACTCTTAAGACCCAGTACTTC
.	TRBV18	18	TRBJ2-7	TRBD2	CASSPRLAGGPLPYEQYF	TGTGCCAGCTCACCACGTCTAGCGGGAGGACCTCTCCCCTACGAGCAGTACTTC
.	TRBV6-2/TRBV6-3	15	TRBJ2-7	TRBD2	CASSPGLVISYEQYF	TGTGCCAGCAGCCCCGGACTAGTGATCTCCTACGAGCAGTACTTC
.	TRBV5-5	16	TRBJ2-7	.	CASSLAGDRLTYEQYF	TGTGCCAGCAGCTTGGCCGGAGACAGGCTAACCTACGAGCAGTACTTC
.	TRBV9	14	TRBJ2-1	TRBD2	CASSWATSGDEQFF	TGTGCCAGCAGTTGGGCGACTAGCGGGGATGAGCAGTTCTTC
many	TRBV5-4	13	TRBJ2-7	.	CASSFRRAGEQYF	TGTGCCAGCAGCTTCCGGAGGGCCGGCGAGCAGTACTTC
.	TRBV12-3/TRBV12-4	12	TRBJ1-2	.	CASSLTGHGYTF	TGTGCCAGCAGTTTAACAGGCCATGGCTACACCTTC
.	TRBV5-5	19	TRBJ2-3	TRBD2	CASSLRLAGGAGSPDTQYF	TGTGCCAGCAGCTTGAGACTAGCGGGGGGCGCGGGCTCCCCAGATACGCAGTATTTT
.	TRBV5-1	17	TRBJ2-3	.	CASSLARGTGNTDTQYF	TGCGCCAGCAGCTTGGCCCGAGGAACAGGGAACACAGATACGCAGTATTTT
.	TRBV7-9	12	TRBJ2-7	TRBD1	CASSPRQGEQYF	TGTGCCAGCAGCCCTCGACAGGGCGAGCAGTACTTC
few	TRBV6-1	16	TRBJ1-3	TRBD1	CASSDAGTGSGNTIYF	TGTGCCAGCAGTGACGCCGGGACAGGGTCTGGAAACACCATATATTTT
.	TRBV15	16	TRBJ2-5	.	CATSREASDSGETQYF	TGTGCCACCAGCAGAGAAGCTAGCGATTCCGGGGAGACCCAGTACTTC
.	TRBV30	13	TRBJ1-1	.	CAWSVRGNTEAFF	TGTGCCTGGAGTGTACGGGGGAACACTGAAGCTTTCTTT
.	TRBV18	18	TRBJ1-1	.	CASSPARGTGTMNTEAFF	TGTGCCAGCTCACCAGCACGAGGCACAGGGACAATGAACACTGAAGCTTTCTTT
.	TRBV5-4	14	TRBJ1-2	.	CASSLERGDYGYTF	TGTGCCAGCAGCCTGGAGCGGGGCGACTATGGCTACACCTTC
.	TRBV9	14	TRBJ2-3	.	CASSATQKRDTQYF	TGTGCCAGCAGCGCGACACAAAAAAGGGATACGCAGTATTTT
.	TRBV10-3	15	TRBJ2-5	TRBD1	CAIRPTDRGAETQYF	TGTGCCATCAGACCCACCGACAGGGGTGCGGAGACCCAGTACTTC
.	TRBV12-5	16	TRBJ2-2	TRBD1	CASGLVLGGANGELFF	TGTGCTAGTGGTTTGGTTTTAGGGGGCGCGAACGGGGAGCTGTTTTTT
.	TRBV11-2	16	TRBJ1-2	.	CASSLIGTSARYGYTF	TGTGCCAGCAGCTTAATTGGGACTTCAGCCAGGTATGGCTACACCTTC
.	TRBV4-3	13	TRBJ1-5	.	CASSQTSRQPQHF	TGCGCCAGCAGCCAGACGTCGCGGCAGCCCCAGCATTTT
.	TRBV19	15	TRBJ2-2	TRBD2	CASGSGGRNTGELFF	TGTGCCAGTGGAAGCGGGGGGCGGAACACCGGGGAGCTGTTTTTT
.	TRBV28	15	TRBJ1-1	.	CASSPFQSSRSEAFF	TGTGCCAGCAGTCCATTTCAGTCTTCTAGGTCCGAAGCTTTCTTT
.	TRBV19	15	TRBJ1-3	.	CASSIGGSSGNTIYF	TGTGCCAGTAGTATCGGCGGGAGCTCTGGAAACACCATATATTTT
.	TRBV29-1	13	TRBJ2-3	.	CSVDGLDTDTQYF	TGCAGCGTTGACGGACTCGACACAGATACGCAGTATTTT
.	TRBV18	14	TRBJ1-2	TRBD1	CASSPDRAAYGYTF	TGTGCCAGCTCACCAGACAGGGCAGCCTATGGCTACACCTTC
.	TRBV5-5	14	TRBJ1-1	.	CASSLAGRGTEAFF	TGTGCCAGCAGCTTGGCAGGGCGGGGCACTGAAGCTTTCTTT
.	TRBV18	17	TRBJ2-1	TRBD2	CASSRGTSGMSYNEQFF	TGTGCCAGCTCCCGAGGGACTAGCGGGATGTCCTACAATGAGCAGTTCTTC
.	TRBV7-8	17	TRBJ2-2	.	CASSLEGGGVYTGELFF	TGTGCCAGCAGCTTAGAAGGCGGCGGGGTCTACACCGGGGAGCTGTTTTTT
once	TRBV15	13	TRBJ1-3	.	CATNQGFGNTIYF	TGTGCCACCAATCAGGGGTTTGGAAACACCATATATTTT
.	TRBV5-4	15	TRBJ2-7	TRBD1	CASSLSTGASYEQYF	TGTGCCAGCAGCCTATCAACAGGGGCATCCTACGAGCAGTACTTC
.	TRBV2	12	TRBJ2-1	.	CASNRQYNEQFF	TGTGCCAGCAATAGACAGTACAATGAGCAGTTCTTC
.	TRBV9	14	TRBJ2-5	.	CASSVVGSSETQYF	TGTGCCAGCAGCGTAGTGGGTAGCAGCGAGACCCAGTACTTC
.	TRBV21-1	14	TRBJ1-1	.	CASSTEGANTEAFF	TGTGCCAGCAGTACGGAGGGGGCGAACACTGAAGCTTTCTTT
.	TRBV5-1	17	TRBJ1-2	TRBD1	CASRNGTGVRANYGYTF	TGCGCCAGCAGAAATGGGACAGGCGTACGAGCTAACTATGGCTACACCTTC
once	TRBV7-8	14	TRBJ2-7	TRBD1	CASSLGDSEYEQYF	TGTGCCAGCAGCTTAGGGGACAGTGAGTACGAGCAGTACTTC
.	TRBV5-1	17	TRBJ2-2	TRBD2	CASSLTVGGTNTGELFF	TGCGCCAGCAGCTTGACCGTGGGAGGGACGAACACCGGGGAGCTGTTTTTT
.	TRBV6-5	12	TRBJ1-1	.	CATTGLSTEAFF	TGTGCCACCACGGGACTGAGCACTGAAGCTTTCTTT
.	TRBV27	15	TRBJ1-5	.	CASSLGGLGNQPQHF	TGTGCCAGCAGTTTGGGAGGGCTGGGGAATCAGCCCCAGCATTTT
.	TRBV29-1	12	TRBJ2-2	TRBD1	CSAGTATGELFF	TGCAGCGCCGGGACAGCAACCGGGGAGCTGTTTTTT
.	TRBV24-1	16	TRBJ2-6	.	CATSETRDSGANVLTF	TGTGCCACCAGTGAAACCCGGGACTCTGGGGCCAACGTCCTGACTTTC
.	TRBV7-9	13	TRBJ2-7	.	CASSSDTAYEQYF	TGTGCCAGCAGCTCTGACACCGCCTACGAGCAGTACTTC
.	TRBV5-1	15	TRBJ2-2	TRBD1	CASRRDRSNTGELFF	TGCGCCAGCAGACGGGACAGGAGTAACACCGGGGAGCTGTTTTTT
.	TRBV19	12	TRBJ1-6	.	CASSYANSPLHF	TGTGCCAGTAGCTACGCTAATTCACCCCTCCACTTT
.	TRBV4-2	15	TRBJ2-7	.	CASSQRTFPSYEQYF	TGTGCCAGCAGCCAGAGAACTTTCCCCTCCTACGAGCAGTACTTC
once	TRBV30	16	TRBJ1-6	.	CAWSWEGFGGHSPLHF	TGTGCCTGGTCCTGGGAGGGGTTTGGGGGGCATTCACCCCTCCACTTT
.	TRBV29-1	19	TRBJ2-3	TRBD2	CSVDTPGGLAGGRADTQYF	TGCAGCGTTGACACCCCGGGAGGACTAGCGGGGGGGCGCGCAGATACGCAGTATTTT
once	TRBV7-9	13	TRBJ1-5	.	CASSLERNQPQHF	TGTGCCAGCAGCTTAGAGCGAAATCAGCCCCAGCATTTT
.	TRBV28	15	TRBJ1-1	TRBD1	CASSPTGRMNTEAFF	TGTGCCAGCAGTCCGACAGGGCGGATGAACACTGAAGCTTTCTTT
.	TRBV28	12	TRBJ1-2	.	CASSWGDYGYTF	TGTGCCAGCAGTTGGGGGGATTATGGCTACACCTTC
.	TRBV6-1	14	TRBJ1-3	.	CASSERPGRNTIYF	TGTGCCAGCAGTGAACGTCCGGGTCGGAACACCATATATTTT
.	TRBV29-1	13	TRBJ1-1	TRBD1	CSGTGQGNTEAFF	TGCAGCGGGACGGGACAGGGGAACACTGAAGCTTTCTTT
.	TRBV28	15	TRBJ1-5	TRBD1	CASSTPTGGAQPQHF	TGTGCCAGCAGCACTCCAACAGGGGGCGCGCAGCCCCAGCATTTT
.	TRBV7-2	14	TRBJ2-5	.	CASSLDASKETQYF	TGTGCCAGCAGCTTAGACGCTAGCAAGGAGACCCAGTACTTC